One and the same sample provided the 27 T cell receptor beta chains below, sequenced in a study of cytomegalovirus exposure and HLA in healthy donors. PCR employed 60 Vbeta and 13 Jbeta primers. Sequencing used immunoSEQ multiplex PCR; TCRdb keeps in-frame clones, though not all of them. Counted here are approximately 120,000 clones, about 80% occurring once; the ten biggest clones make up about 8%. Sequencing used PBMCs. The receptor set was obtained from a woman between 45 and 65 years old in good health and CMV-seropositive.

V and J are TRBV6-5 and TRBJ1-6, with TRBD1 identical over 8 bases. Germline values: CDR1 MNHEY, CDR2 SVGAGI. The ends lost 4 bases at V and 11 bases at J; junction bases unmatched: 4. CDR3 length: 13 residues. The CDR3 sequence is CASSWTGQPPLHF. For the CDR3, the DNA is TGTGCCAGCAGTTGGACAGGGCAACCACCCCTCCACTTT.

The V and J genes are TRBV10-3 and TRBJ2-3; 12 bases fit TRBD1. Germline V CDR1 and CDR2: ENHRY, SYGVKD. V lost 7 bases and J lost 0; bases outside the gene matches: 8. This CDR3 has 17 residues. This chain's CDR3 is CAIKGQGAGNSTDTQYF. The CDR3 DNA is TGTGCCATCAAGGGACAGGGGGCAGGAAATAGCACAGATACGCAGTATTTT.

The chain couples TRBV7-5 to TRBJ2-7; the DNA was not compared with TRBD2, the D call given in the table. TRBV7-5 constitutes a pseudogene. The CDR3 sequence is 16 residues long. The CDR3 DNA reads TGTGTCAGAAGCTACTATAGCGGGACTGGCTCCTACGAGCAGTACTTC. This translates into CVRSYYSGTGSYEQYF.

The V gene is TRBV27, the J gene TRBJ2-1, with 9 bases matching TRBD1. Germline trimming cut 8 bases from V and 0 bases from J; bases unmatched to any gene: 8. This CDR3 has 16 amino acids. The germline V gene has CDR1 MNHEY and CDR2 SMNVEV (reference sequence). The CDR3 region is CASRDRAIASYNEQFF. CDR3 nucleotides: TGTGCCAGCCGGGACAGGGCGATAGCCTCCTACAATGAGCAGTTCTTC.

This rearrangement joins TRBV4-1 to TRBJ2-5, with a weak D call TRBD2 (5 bases). V lost 0 bases and J 6 bases, leaving 17 bases between the germline ends. Germline V gene lookup returns CDR1 MGHRA and CDR2 YSYEKL. This CDR3 spans 16 amino acids. The CDR3 loop is CASSQDGGIGLKTQYF. Here the CDR3 DNA reads TGCGCCAGCAGCCAAGATGGAGGCATAGGCTTGAAGACCCAGTACTTC.

This chain connects TRBV20-1 to TRBJ2-5, with D maybe TRBD2 (7 bases). Germline V CDR1 and CDR2: DFQATT, SNEGSKA (reference sequence). The CDR3 runs 11 residues. Trimming cost V 6 bases and J 5 bases, with 10 bases left between them. In DNA form, the CDR3 reads TGCAGTGCCGGGGGGCTGGAGACCCAGTACTTC. Protein product: CSAGGLETQYF.

The rearrangement links TRBV7-2 to TRBJ1-5; TRBD1 matches at 8 bases. After removal of 2 bases from V and 5 bases from J, the junction contained 5 bases not matched to a gene. Germline CDR1 reads SGHTA; CDR2 reads FQGNSA. This CDR3 spans 15 amino acids. The CDR3 DNA sequence: TGTGCCAGCAGCTTAACAGGACAGGGCCATCAGCCCCAGCATTTT. It specifies CASSLTGQGHQPQHF.

V usage is TRBV9 and J usage is TRBJ2-3; a weak D match, TRBD2 (5 bases). The V end was cut by 0 bases, the J end by 1 base, with 9 bases between. There are 15 residues in the CDR3. The germline gives CDR1 SGDLS, CDR2 YYNGEE. CDR3 protein: CASSVGGSGTDTQYF. The CDR3 DNA sequence: TGTGCCAGCAGCGTAGGGGGTAGCGGCACAGATACGCAGTATTTT.

This rearrangement joins TRBV10-3 to TRBJ1-1; no firm D call. This CDR3 has 15 amino acids. V was pared by 0 bases and J by 0 bases, with 8 bases between. CDR1 ENHRY and CDR2 SYGVKD come from the germline V gene. Here the CDR3 reads CAISESSVMNTEAFF. CDR3 DNA sequence: TGTGCCATCAGTGAGTCGTCAGTCATGAACACTGAAGCTTTCTTT.

The table lists this clone with a count of one. The gene calls are TRBV6-5 and TRBJ1-1; D is uncertain. The germline V and J ends were trimmed by 8 bases and 6 bases, with 10 bases remaining between them. The CDR3 has 11 amino acids. Looked up from germline, CDR1 is MNHEY and CDR2 is SVGAGI. The DNA for the CDR3 is TGTGCCAGCTCTAGCGTCTCTGAAGCTTTCTTT. Translation: CASSSVSEAFF.

This clone was counted a single time. The V call is TRBV5-1, the J call TRBJ1-2; a weak D match, TRBD1 (5 bases). Trimming took 5 bases from V and 4 from J, leaving 12 bases between them. Per germline, CDR1 SGHRS and CDR2 YFSETQ. The CDR3 loop spans 13 amino acids. CDR3 region: CASRPVGGYGYTF. DNA for the CDR3: TGCGCCAGCAGGCCCGTGGGGGGCTATGGCTACACCTTC.

V usage is TRBV5-4 and J usage is TRBJ1-1, with TRBD1 identical over 8 bases. The germline V gene has CDR1 SGHNT and CDR2 YYREEE (reference sequence). The length of the CDR3 is 16 residues. Trimming at V came to 4 bases and at J to 0 bases, leaving 8 bases not matched to a gene. CDR3 DNA: TGTGCCAGCAGCAGGTGGGGACAGGCGATGAACACTGAAGCTTTCTTT. This sequence encodes CASSRWGQAMNTEAFF.

This chain connects TRBV19 to TRBJ1-1; TRBD1 might be the D (6 bases). Germline CDR1 and CDR2: LNHDA and SQIVND (reference sequence). The CDR3 consists of 13 residues. V lost 7 bases, J lost 1 base, and 10 bases lay in between. CDR3 bases: TGTGCCAGTAACCCGGACAGGAACACTGAAGCTTTCTTT. The encoded protein is CASNPDRNTEAFF.

The rearrangement joins TRBV5-5 to TRBJ2-7; 10 bases agree with TRBD2. This CDR3 has 15 residues. The ends lost 4 bases at V and 2 bases at J; junction bases unmatched: 6. Germline lookup yields CDR1 SGHKS and CDR2 YYEKEE (reference sequence). CDR3: CASSTSSGGAYEQYF. In DNA form, the CDR3 reads TGTGCCAGCAGCACCTCTAGCGGGGGTGCCTACGAGCAGTACTTC.

This chain connects TRBV29-1 to TRBJ2-7; tentative D call: TRBD1 (6 bases). Trimming pared 7 bases from V and 5 bases from J, leaving 12 bases between. Germline V CDR1 and CDR2: SQVTM, ANQGSEA. The CDR3 sequence is 11 residues long. CDR3 coding DNA: TGCAGCGCCGCAGGGGCCGACGAGCAGTACTTC. Amino acids: CSAAGADEQYF.

This chain links TRBV7-2 with TRBJ2-4; possibly TRBD2 for D (5 bases). V was pared by 1 base and J by 0 bases, with 13 bases between. The CDR3 is 17 residues long. Germline V CDR1 and CDR2: SGHTA, FQGNSA. As DNA, the CDR3 is TGTGCCAGCAGCTTAGGAGTTTTGGCGGGAGCCAAAAACATTCAGTACTTC. Residues: CASSLGVLAGAKNIQYF.

V gene TRBV9 combines with J gene TRBJ2-7, with 9 bases lining up with TRBD1. This CDR3 region has 14 residues. With V trimmed by 3 bases and J by 5 bases, 6 bases remained unmatched. Per germline, CDR1 SGDLS and CDR2 YYNGEE. The CDR3 sequence is CASSGGQGIHEQYF. CDR3 sequence (DNA): TGTGCCAGCAGCGGGGGACAGGGTATCCACGAGCAGTACTTC.

The J gene is TRBJ2-1, the V gene TRBV18, with 7 bases identical to TRBD2. Unmatched junction bases numbered 5, after V lost 0 bases and J lost 3 bases. The CDR3 has 16 residues. The germline gives CDR1 KGHSH, CDR2 LQKENI. The CDR3 coding sequence is TGTGCCAGCTCACCACCGGCGGGAGAACTCTACAATGAGCAGTTCTTC. It specifies CASSPPAGELYNEQFF.

The rearrangement uses TRBV7-2 and TRBJ2-1; tentative D call: TRBD1 (6 bases). Trimming shortened V by 1 base and J by 4 bases, and 14 bases separated the two germline ends. The CDR3 has 16 amino acids. Germline lookup yields CDR1 SGHTA and CDR2 FQGNSA. The CDR3 nucleotides are TGTGCCAGCAGCTTAGGTATGGGGGCCTCATACAATGAGCAGTTCTTC. This codes for CASSLGMGASYNEQFF.

This clone was found a few times. V is TRBV18 and J is TRBJ2-7; 9 bases agree with TRBD2. Germline V CDR1 and CDR2: KGHSH, LQKENI. J lost 4 bases, V lost 2 bases, and 3 bases had no gene match. The CDR3 runs to 14 residues. The CDR3 here is CASSPGGGAYEQYF. In nucleotides, the CDR3 is TGTGCCAGCTCACCAGGCGGGGGGGCGTACGAGCAGTACTTC.

The chain couples TRBV4-2 to TRBJ2-3; 10 bases are a match to TRBD2. This CDR3 comprises 17 residues. The V gene's germline CDR1 is LGHNA and CDR2 YNFKEQ. V shed 0 bases, J shed 2 bases, and the junction held 5 bases outside the gene matches. The CDR3 nucleotides read TGTGCCAGCAGCCAAGAGGGTAGCGGGGGGCTCACAGATACGCAGTATTTT. Translated: CASSQEGSGGLTDTQYF.

The chain is built from TRBV7-2 and TRBJ1-6, with 7 nucleotides matching TRBD1. The CDR3 is 16 residues long. CDR1 and CDR2 (germline): SGHTA, FQGNSA. The J segment lost 2 bases and the V segment lost 2 bases, leaving 3 bases of the junction unmatched. The chain's CDR3 is CASSLSGTAYNSPLHF. The CDR3 DNA follows: TGTGCCAGCAGCTTATCTGGGACAGCCTATAATTCACCCCTCCACTTT.

This clone was recorded a few times. The V gene is TRBV2, the J gene TRBJ1-2; perhaps TRBD1 as D (5 bases). Trimming pared 10 bases from V and 10 bases from J, leaving 16 bases between. Germline V gene data show CDR1 as SNHLY and CDR2 as FYNNEI. The CDR3 sequence is 11 residues long. The DNA for the CDR3 is TGTGCCACCTCAGAGTGGGGGGACTACACCTTC. It yields the protein CATSEWGDYTF.

Only one count was recorded for this clone. This chain uses TRBV6-6 with TRBJ1-1; no clear D. The CDR3 spans 15 residues. Germline CDR1 MNHNY, CDR2 SVGAGI (reference sequence). Trimming cost V 0 bases and J 1 base, with 9 bases left between them. The CDR3 sequence: CASSYSKRANTEAFF. The CDR3 nucleotides are TGTGCCAGCAGTTACTCGAAGAGGGCGAACACTGAAGCTTTCTTT.

The chain is built from TRBV4-3 and TRBJ1-6; D is possibly TRBD1 (6 bases). The CDR3 length is 16 residues. From germline, CDR1 is LGHNA and CDR2 YSLEER. The V gene lost 2 bases and the J gene lost 7 bases, with 15 bases spanning the gap. In nucleotides, the CDR3 is TGCGCCAGCAGCCAAAACGTAGGGGGAGTCAATTCACCCCTCCACTTT. It encodes CASSQNVGGVNSPLHF.

Regarding this clone: One end of the junction does not line up with germline, which may come from a read error. The CDR3: CSSSPLRETQYF. The CDR3 region has the DNA TGTTCCAGCAGCCCACTCCGGGAGACCCAGTACTTC. V is TRBV7-9 and J is TRBJ2-5; D unclear. The CDR3 length is 12 residues. The germline V gene has CDR1 SEHNR and CDR2 FQNEAQ (reference sequence).

CDR3 DNA sequence: TGTGCCAGTAGTATACCGGGACTAGTTTCTACGGGGCAGTTCTTC. It yields the protein CASSIPGLVSTGQFF. The chain couples TRBV19 to TRBJ2-1, with TRBD2 matching 8 bases. In germline, CDR1 is LNHDA, CDR2 SQIVND (reference sequence). This CDR3 spans 15 amino acids. V lost 2 bases to trimming and J lost 12 bases; unmatched junction nucleotides: 12.